This entry is about one T cell receptor beta chain. The CDR3 has 15 residues. CDR1 is SGDLS and CDR2 is YYNGEE in the germline V gene. Trimming left V 0 bases short and J 6 bases short, with 13 bases between. The sample belongs to a study of blood T cell repertoires in COVID-19. Study background: The United States, Italy and Spain were the sources of the acute and convalescent COVID-19 samples. PBMCs, B-cell-depleted T cells, or T cells provided the cDNA or gDNA that made up the material.

Authors' methods: Estimated nucleated cell counts came from reference gene primer amplification. The protocol was immunoSEQ multiplex PCR, while the TCRdb copy is restricted to in-frame clones and leaves out a portion. The V and J calls and the clone size are those of that table, but D and trimming were determined from the DNA. This table has over 10,000 clones, around four fifths appearing once. The receptor was derived from a human donor in a cohort sampled during active COVID-19. The V gene is TRBV9, the J gene TRBJ2-1; D gene uncertain. Sequencing was carried out using peripheral blood. The CDR3 sequence: CASSVAVLLPNEQFF. The CDR3, as DNA: TGTGCCAGCAGCGTAGCTGTCCTACTACCCAATGAGCAGTTCTTC. The full variable domain, with the rest looked up from reference TRBV9 and TRBJ2-1, is DSGVTQTPKHLITATGQRVTLRCSPRSGDLSVYWYQQSLDQGLQFLIQYYNGEERAKGNILERFSAQQFPDLHSELNLSSLELGDSALYFCASSVAVLLPNEQFFGPGTRLTVL.